The TCR beta chain described here comes from a study of OX40 agonist ivuxolimab in advanced cancers. Germline lookup yields CDR1 SGHRS and CDR2 YFSETQ. CDR3 length: 17 amino acids. Germline trimming cut 4 bases from V and 2 bases from J; bases unmatched to any gene: 10. Some clones are missing from TCRdb's copy, which holds only in-frame ones; the method was immunoSEQ multiplex PCR. The sample holds 75,000 to 100,000 clones, about 91% seen once. This clonotype was obtained from an adult with an advanced solid tumor such as melanoma, head and neck, liver or kidney cancer. The chain recombines TRBV5-1 with TRBJ2-1, with 9 bases fitting TRBD1. This specimen was CD4+ or CD8+ T cells sorted from blood, taken in a trial of the OX40 agonist ivuxolimab. CDR3 coding DNA: TGCGCCAGCAGCCCTTTGCCGGGACAGGGTACCTACAATGAGCAGTTCTTC. Translation: CASSPLPGQGTYNEQFF.